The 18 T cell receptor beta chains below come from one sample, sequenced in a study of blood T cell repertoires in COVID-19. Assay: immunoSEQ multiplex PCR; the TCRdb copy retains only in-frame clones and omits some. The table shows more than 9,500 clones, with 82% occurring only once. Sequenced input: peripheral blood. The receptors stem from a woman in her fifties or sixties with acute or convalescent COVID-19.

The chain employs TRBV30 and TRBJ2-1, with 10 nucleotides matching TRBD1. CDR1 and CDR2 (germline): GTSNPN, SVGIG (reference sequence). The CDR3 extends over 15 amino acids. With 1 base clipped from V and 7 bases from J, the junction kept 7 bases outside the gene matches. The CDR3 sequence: CAWSGTGGSLNEQFF. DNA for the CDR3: TGTGCCTGGAGTGGGACAGGGGGGAGCCTAAATGAGCAGTTCTTC.

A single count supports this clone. CDR3: CASSLDRINTGELFF. In DNA, the CDR3 is TGTGCCAGCAGCTTAGACAGGATAAACACCGGGGAGCTGTTTTTT. The chain links TRBV11-1 to TRBJ2-2; the D gene is possibly TRBD1 (5 bases). V was clipped by 1 base and J by 2 bases, with 8 bases between them. The CDR3 contains 15 residues. Looked up from germline, CDR1 is SGHAT and CDR2 is FQDESV (reference sequence).

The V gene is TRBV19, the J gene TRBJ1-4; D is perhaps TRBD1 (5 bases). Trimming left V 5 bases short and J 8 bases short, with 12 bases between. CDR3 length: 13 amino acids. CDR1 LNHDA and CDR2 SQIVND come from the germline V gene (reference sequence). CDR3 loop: CASSPDSWEKLFF. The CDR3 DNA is TGTGCCAGTAGTCCCGACAGCTGGGAAAAACTGTTTTTT.

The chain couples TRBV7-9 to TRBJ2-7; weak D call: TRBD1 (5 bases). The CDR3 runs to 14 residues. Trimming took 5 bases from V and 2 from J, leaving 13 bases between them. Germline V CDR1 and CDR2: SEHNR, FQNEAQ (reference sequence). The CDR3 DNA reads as TGTGCCAGCAGCCTAGACAGTGGGCCCTACGAGCAGTACTTC. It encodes CASSLDSGPYEQYF.

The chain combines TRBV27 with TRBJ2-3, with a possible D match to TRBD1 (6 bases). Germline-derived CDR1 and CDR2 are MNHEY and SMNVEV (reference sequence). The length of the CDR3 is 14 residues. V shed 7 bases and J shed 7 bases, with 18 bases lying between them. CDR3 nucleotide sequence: TGTGCCAGCAAAGCAGGGGCAAGTATGTATACGCAGTATTTT. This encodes CASKAGASMYTQYF.

The CDR3 nucleotides read TGTGCCAGCAGCCAAGAGGGTAGCGGGGGGGCAGATACGCAGTATTTT. Translation gives CASSQEGSGGADTQYF. This sequence joins TRBV4-2 and TRBJ2-3; 11 bases align to TRBD2. V was pared by 0 bases and J by 4 bases, with 3 bases of the junction left unmatched. Germline loops: CDR1 LGHNA, CDR2 YNFKEQ. There are 16 residues in the CDR3.

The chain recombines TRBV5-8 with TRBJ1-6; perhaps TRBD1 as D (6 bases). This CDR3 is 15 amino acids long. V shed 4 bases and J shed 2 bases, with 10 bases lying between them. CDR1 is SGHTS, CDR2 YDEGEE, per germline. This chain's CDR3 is CASSRGGPYNSPLHF. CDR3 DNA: TGTGCCAGCAGCCGCGGGGGGCCCTATAATTCACCCCTCCACTTT.

As DNA, the CDR3 is TGTGCCAGCAGCTCCCCGAGCTTTGAGCAGTTCTTC. Amino acid sequence: CASSSPSFEQFF. The chain employs TRBV7-6 and TRBJ2-1; no definite D call. Germline values: CDR1 SGHVS, CDR2 FNYEAQ. The CDR3 contains 12 residues. V lost 4 bases and J lost 9, with 10 bases in between.

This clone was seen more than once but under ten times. The chain's CDR3 is CASNLQDRGGETQYF. The CDR3 region has the DNA TGTGCCAGCAACTTACAAGACAGGGGAGGAGAGACCCAGTACTTC. The gene calls are TRBV5-5 and TRBJ2-5; 8 bases are a match to TRBD1. The germline CDR1 and CDR2 sequences are SGHKS and YYEKEE (reference sequence). Trimming at V came to 6 bases and at J to 4 bases, leaving 11 bases not matched to a gene. CDR3 size: 15 residues.

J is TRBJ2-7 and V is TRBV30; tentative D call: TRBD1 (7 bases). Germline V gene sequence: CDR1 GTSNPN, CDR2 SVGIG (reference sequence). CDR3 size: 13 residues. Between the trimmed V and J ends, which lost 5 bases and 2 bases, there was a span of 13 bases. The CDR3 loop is CAWSRGEAYEQYF. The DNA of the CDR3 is TGTGCCTGGTCCAGGGGGGAAGCCTACGAGCAGTACTTC.

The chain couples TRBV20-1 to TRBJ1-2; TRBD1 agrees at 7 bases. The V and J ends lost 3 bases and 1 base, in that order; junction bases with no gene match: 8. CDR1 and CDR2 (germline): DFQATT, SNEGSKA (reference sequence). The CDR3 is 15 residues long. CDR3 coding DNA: TGCAGTGCTAGTCCGGGACAGATAAATAACTATGGCTACACCTTC. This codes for CSASPGQINNYGYTF.

CDR3 nucleotides: TGCAGCGTTAGGACAGGGGATGACGCTGAAGCTTTCTTT. As protein: CSVRTGDDAEAFF. The chain combines TRBV29-1 with TRBJ1-1, with TRBD1 matching over 9 bases. Trimming cost V 5 bases and J 6 bases; bases outside gene matches: 7. CDR3 length: 13 amino acids. Per germline, CDR1 SQVTM and CDR2 ANQGSEA.

The CDR3 DNA sequence: TGTGCCAGCAGCGTAGAAGGGAGAGGCTCCTACAATGAGCAGTTCTTC. This gives the protein CASSVEGRGSYNEQFF. V and J are TRBV9 and TRBJ2-1; D possibly corresponds to TRBD2 (5 bases). Germline lookup yields CDR1 SGDLS and CDR2 YYNGEE. This CDR3 is 16 amino acids long. Trimming left V 0 bases short and J 0 bases short, with 10 bases between.

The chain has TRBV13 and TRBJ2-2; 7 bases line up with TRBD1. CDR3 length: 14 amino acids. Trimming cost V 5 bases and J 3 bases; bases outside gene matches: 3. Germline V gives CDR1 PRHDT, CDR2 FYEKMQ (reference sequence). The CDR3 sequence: CASSAQGYTGELFF. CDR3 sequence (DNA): TGTGCCAGCAGCGCACAGGGGTACACCGGGGAGCTGTTTTTT. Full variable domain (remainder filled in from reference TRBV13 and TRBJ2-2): AAGVIQSPRHLIKEKRETATLKCYPIPRHDTVYWYQQGPGQDPQFLISFYEKMQSDKGSIPDRFSAQQFSDYHSELNMSSLELGDSALYFCASSAQGYTGELFFGEGSRLTVL.

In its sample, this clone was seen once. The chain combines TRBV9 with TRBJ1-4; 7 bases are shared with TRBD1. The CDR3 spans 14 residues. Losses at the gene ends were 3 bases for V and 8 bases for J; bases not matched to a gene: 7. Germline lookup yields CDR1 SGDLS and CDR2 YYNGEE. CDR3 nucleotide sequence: TGTGCCAGCAGCGAGGGGGCTTTGGAGGAAAAACTGTTTTTT. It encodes CASSEGALEEKLFF.

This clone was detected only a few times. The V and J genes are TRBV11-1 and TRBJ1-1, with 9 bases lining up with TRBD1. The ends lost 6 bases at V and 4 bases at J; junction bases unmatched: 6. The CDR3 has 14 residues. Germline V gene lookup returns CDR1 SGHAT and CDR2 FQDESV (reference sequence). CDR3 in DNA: TGTGCCAGCAGTCCGGACAGGGGCGGCACTGAAGCTTTCTTT. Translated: CASSPDRGGTEAFF.

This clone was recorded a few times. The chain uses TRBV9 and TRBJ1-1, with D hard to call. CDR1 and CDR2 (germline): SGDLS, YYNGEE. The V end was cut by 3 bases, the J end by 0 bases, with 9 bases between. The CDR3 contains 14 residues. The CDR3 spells CASSAYYLNTEAFF. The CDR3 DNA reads TGTGCCAGCAGCGCCTATTATTTGAACACTGAAGCTTTCTTT.

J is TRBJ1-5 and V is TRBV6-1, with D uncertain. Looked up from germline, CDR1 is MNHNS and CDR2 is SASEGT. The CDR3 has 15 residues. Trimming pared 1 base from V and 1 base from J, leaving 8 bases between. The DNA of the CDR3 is TGTGCCAGCAGTGAAGGACATCTAAGCAATCAGCCCCAGCATTTT. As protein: CASSEGHLSNQPQHF.